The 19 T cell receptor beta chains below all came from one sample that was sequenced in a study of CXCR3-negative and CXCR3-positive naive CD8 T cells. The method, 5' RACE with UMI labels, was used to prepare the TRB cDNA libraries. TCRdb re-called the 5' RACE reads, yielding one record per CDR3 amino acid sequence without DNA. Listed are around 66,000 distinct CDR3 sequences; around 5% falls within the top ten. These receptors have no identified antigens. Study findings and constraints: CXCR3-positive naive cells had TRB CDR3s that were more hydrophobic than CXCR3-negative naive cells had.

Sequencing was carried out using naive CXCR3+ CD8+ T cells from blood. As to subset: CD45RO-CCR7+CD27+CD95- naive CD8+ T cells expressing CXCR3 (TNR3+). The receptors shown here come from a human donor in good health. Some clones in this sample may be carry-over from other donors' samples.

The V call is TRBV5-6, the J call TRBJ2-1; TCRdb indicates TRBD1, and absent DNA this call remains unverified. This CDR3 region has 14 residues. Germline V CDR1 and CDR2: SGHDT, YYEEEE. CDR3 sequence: CASSQTGFGNEQFF.

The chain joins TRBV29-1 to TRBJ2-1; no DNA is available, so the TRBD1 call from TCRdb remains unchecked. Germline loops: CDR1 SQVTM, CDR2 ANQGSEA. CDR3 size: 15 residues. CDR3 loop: CSVEPPPGTGNEQFF.

CDR3 region: CSPWALNTEAFF. V and J are TRBV29-1 and TRBJ1-1. Germline CDR1 reads SQVTM; CDR2 reads ANQGSEA. The CDR3 is made up of 12 amino acids.

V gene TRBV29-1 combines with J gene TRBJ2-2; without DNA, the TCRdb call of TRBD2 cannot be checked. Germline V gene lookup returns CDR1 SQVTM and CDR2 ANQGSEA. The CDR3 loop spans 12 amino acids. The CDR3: CSVTEVTGELFF.

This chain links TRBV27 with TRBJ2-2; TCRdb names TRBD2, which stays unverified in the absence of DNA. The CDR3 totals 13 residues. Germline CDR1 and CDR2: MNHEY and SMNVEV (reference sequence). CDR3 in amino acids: CASSLLAGAELFF.

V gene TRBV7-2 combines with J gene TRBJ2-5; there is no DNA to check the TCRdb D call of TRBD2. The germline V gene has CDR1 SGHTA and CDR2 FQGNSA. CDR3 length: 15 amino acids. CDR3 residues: CASNPLAGVRETQYF.

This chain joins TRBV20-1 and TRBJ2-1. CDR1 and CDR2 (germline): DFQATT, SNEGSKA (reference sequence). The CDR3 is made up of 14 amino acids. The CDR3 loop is CSASLASSYNEQFF.

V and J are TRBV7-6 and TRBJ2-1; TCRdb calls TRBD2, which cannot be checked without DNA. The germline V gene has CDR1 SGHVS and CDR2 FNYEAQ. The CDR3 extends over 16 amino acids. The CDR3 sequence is CASSVSAGGLSEEQFF.

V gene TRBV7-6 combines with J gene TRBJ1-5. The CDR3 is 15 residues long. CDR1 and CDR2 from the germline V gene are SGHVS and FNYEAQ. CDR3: CASSFGPNSNQPQHF.

CDR3 sequence: CASSRWAEGAFF. The chain joins TRBV11-3 to TRBJ1-1. The CDR3 consists of 12 residues. CDR1 and CDR2 (germline): SGHNT, YENEEA.

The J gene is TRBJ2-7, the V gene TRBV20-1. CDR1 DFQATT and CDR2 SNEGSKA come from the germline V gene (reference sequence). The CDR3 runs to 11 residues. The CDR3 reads CSASFTYEQYF.

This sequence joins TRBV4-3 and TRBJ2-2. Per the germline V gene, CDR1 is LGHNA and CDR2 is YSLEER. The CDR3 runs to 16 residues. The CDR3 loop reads CASSPGRHANTGELFF.

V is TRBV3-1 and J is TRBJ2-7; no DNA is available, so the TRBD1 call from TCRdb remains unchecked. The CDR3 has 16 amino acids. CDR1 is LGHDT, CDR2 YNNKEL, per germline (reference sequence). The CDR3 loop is CASSQHLTGTSYEQYF.

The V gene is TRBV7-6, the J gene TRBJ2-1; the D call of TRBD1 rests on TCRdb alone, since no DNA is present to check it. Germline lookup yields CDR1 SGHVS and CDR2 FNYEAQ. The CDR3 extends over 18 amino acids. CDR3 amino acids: CASSLPRGAGGPYNEQFF.

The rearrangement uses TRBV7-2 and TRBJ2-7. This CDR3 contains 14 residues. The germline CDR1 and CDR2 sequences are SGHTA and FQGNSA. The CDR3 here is CASSFSGNSYEQYF.

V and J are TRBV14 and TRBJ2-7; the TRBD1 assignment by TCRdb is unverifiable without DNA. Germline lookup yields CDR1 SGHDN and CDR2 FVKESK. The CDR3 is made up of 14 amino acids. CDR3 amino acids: CASSQSGTGGEQYF.

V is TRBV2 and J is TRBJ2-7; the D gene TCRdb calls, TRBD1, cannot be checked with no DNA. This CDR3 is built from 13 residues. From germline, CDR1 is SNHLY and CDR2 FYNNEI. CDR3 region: CASSAGREYEQYF.

The CDR3 sequence is CASSLGGTSSSYNEQFF. The chain joins TRBV5-1 to TRBJ2-1; checking the TCRdb D call of TRBD2 is not possible without DNA. Germline V gives CDR1 SGHRS, CDR2 YFSETQ. This CDR3 contains 17 residues.

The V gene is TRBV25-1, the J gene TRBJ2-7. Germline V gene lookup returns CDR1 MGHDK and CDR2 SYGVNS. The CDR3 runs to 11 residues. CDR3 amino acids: CASGVWGEQYF.